This T cell receptor (beta chain) comes out of a study of blood T cell repertoires in COVID-19. Looking at the study overall: COVID-19 samples from acute and convalescent phases originated in the United States, Italy and Spain. Nucleic acid was either cDNA or gDNA, and it came from T cells, B-cell-depleted T cells, or PBMCs.

Trimming shortened V by 1 base and J by 4 bases, and 13 bases separated the two germline ends. Germline V lookup: CDR1 SGHAT, CDR2 FQNNGV. The CDR3 runs 15 residues. Researchers sorted participants into cohorts using their self-reported clinical history. Per the original data handling: Nucleated cell number was recorded as an estimate derived from reference gene primer amplification. Sequencing was performed with immunoSEQ multiplex PCR; in TCRdb, only in-frame clones are kept and a portion is missing. The V and J calls and the clone size are those of that table, but D and trimming were determined from the DNA. There are some 190,000 clones in the sample; around 84% occur only once, and roughly 4.5% lies in the top ten.

V gene TRBV11-2 combines with J gene TRBJ1-1; D possibly corresponds to TRBD1 (6 bases). Sequenced input: PBMCs or T cells enriched from blood (not recorded which). The TCR was taken from a man aged 25-40 years with acute COVID-19. CDR3 loop: CASSLGQGMGTEAFF. The CDR3 DNA follows: TGTGCCAGCAGCTTAGGGCAGGGGATGGGCACTGAAGCTTTCTTT.